This passage covers 27 T cell receptor beta chains from one sample sequenced in a study of cytomegalovirus exposure and HLA in healthy donors. With 60 Vbeta and 13 Jbeta primers, the PCR was carried out. TCRdb keeps only in-frame clones here, not all; method: immunoSEQ multiplex PCR. The table shows about 140,000 clones, with roughly 80% occurring only once. The sample consisted of PBMCs. The receptor set was obtained from a woman aged 45 to 65 in good health and CMV-seropositive.

The chain has TRBV19 and TRBJ1-1; D perhaps matches TRBD1 (5 bases). The germline CDR1 and CDR2 sequences are LNHDA and SQIVND (reference sequence). The CDR3 consists of 15 residues. Trimming stripped 4 bases from V and 12 bases from J, with 24 bases between. The CDR3 loop reads CASSSLGGGSDIPFF. The CDR3 region has the DNA TGTGCCAGTAGTAGTCTCGGGGGAGGGAGTGATATCCCTTTCTTT.

The rearrangement links TRBV5-1 to TRBJ1-2, with TRBD1 identical over 8 bases. V gave up 4 bases and J gave up 13 bases; unmatched junction bases: 12. The CDR3 loop spans 13 amino acids. CDR1 is SGHRS, CDR2 YFSETQ, per germline. The CDR3 is CASSPLPTGELTF. Written as DNA, the CDR3 is TGCGCCAGCAGCCCCCTCCCGACAGGGGAACTCACCTTC.

The chain employs TRBV5-4 and TRBJ2-2; D is ambiguous. The CDR3 loop spans 13 amino acids. Trimming left V 0 bases short and J 7 bases short, with 7 bases between. The germline V gene encodes CDR1 SGHNT and CDR2 YYREEE (reference sequence). DNA of the CDR3: TGTGCCAGCAGCTTGGGGGCCAGCGGGGAGCTGTTTTTT. Its translation: CASSLGASGELFF.

V and J are TRBV18 and TRBJ1-4; D not certain. Trimming took off 4 bases at V and 0 bases at J, with 6 bases between the two ends. CDR3 length: 14 residues. The germline V gene encodes CDR1 KGHSH and CDR2 LQKENI. The chain's CDR3 is CASSRGSTNEKLFF. CDR3 nucleotides: TGTGCCAGCTCACGAGGATCAACTAATGAAAAACTGTTTTTT. Variable domain in full (rest from reference TRBV18 and TRBJ1-4): NAGVMQNPRHLVRRRGQEARLRCSPMKGHSHVYWYRQLPEEGLKFMVYLQKENIIDESGMPKERFSAEFPKEGPSILRIQQVVRGDSAAYFCASSRGSTNEKLFFGSGTQLSVL.

This clone was found a few times. The chain joins TRBV27 to TRBJ2-7; the match to TRBD1 covers 10 bases. Germline values: CDR1 MNHEY, CDR2 SMNVEV (reference sequence). The length of the CDR3 is 14 residues. Trimming cost V 11 bases and J 5 bases; bases outside gene matches: 12. DNA of the CDR3: TGTGCCTCCAGGACAGGGGGATGGGTGAACGAGCAGTACTTC. Its protein product is CASRTGGWVNEQYF.

The J gene is TRBJ1-5, the V gene TRBV5-1; possible D gene TRBD1, 6 bases. The CDR3 extends over 15 amino acids. Germline CDR1 and CDR2: SGHRS and YFSETQ. V was cut by 4 bases and J by 2 bases, with 13 bases left in between. The CDR3 coding sequence is TGCGCCAGCAGCCCACAGGGTAGAGGCAATCAGCCCCAGCATTTT. This encodes CASSPQGRGNQPQHF.

This clone appeared a single time. The CDR3 DNA reads TGTGCCTGGAGTGTCGGGGGGGAGGAGGAAAAACTGTTTTTT. This sequence encodes CAWSVGGEEEKLFF. The V and J genes are TRBV30 and TRBJ1-4, with D possibly TRBD1 on 5 matching bases. The germline gives CDR1 GTSNPN, CDR2 SVGIG (reference sequence). This CDR3 spans 14 amino acids. V gave up 0 bases and J gave up 8 bases, with 13 bases separating them.

This chain connects TRBV7-2 to TRBJ2-1, with TRBD2 as a possible D gene (5 bases). The length of the CDR3 is 18 residues. Germline CDR1 is SGHTA and CDR2 is FQGNSA. V lost 2 bases to trimming and J lost 0 bases, with 17 bases between them. Here the CDR3 DNA reads TGTGCCAGCAGCTTAAGAGGGCTAGCCCCAAGCTCCTACAATGAGCAGTTCTTC. Its translation: CASSLRGLAPSSYNEQFF.

Comments on this clone: Relative to the germline gene, one junction end is altered; a read error may explain this. Other DNA sequences in this specimen translate into the identical CDR3. The chain recombines TRBV27 with TRBJ2-7, with D possibly TRBD2 on 5 matching bases. CDR1 MNHEY and CDR2 SMNVEV come from the germline V gene (reference sequence). The CDR3 extends over 17 amino acids. The CDR3, as DNA: TGCGCCAGCAGTTCATCCCCCTTAAGGGAGCTCTCCTACGAGCAGTACTTC. Its protein product is CASSSSPLRELSYEQYF.

As regards this clone: This same CDR3 is encoded by further DNA sequences in the sample. This rearrangement joins TRBV9 to TRBJ1-5; 8 positions agree with TRBD1. The J segment lost 4 bases and the V segment lost 3 bases, leaving 6 bases of the junction unmatched. CDR1 is SGDLS, CDR2 YYNGEE, per germline. The CDR3 length is 15 residues. The CDR3 region is CASSADGQGNQPQHF. The CDR3 coding sequence is TGTGCCAGCAGCGCAGATGGACAGGGAAATCAGCCCCAGCATTTT.

The rearrangement uses TRBV2 and TRBJ2-7; 7 bases fit TRBD1. This CDR3 has 14 amino acids. Germline V gene sequence: CDR1 SNHLY, CDR2 FYNNEI. The trim removed 6 bases at V and 0 bases at J, leaving 5 bases unmatched. The chain's CDR3 is CASSRTGSSYEQYF. The CDR3, as DNA: TGTGCCAGCAGCAGGACAGGCAGCTCCTACGAGCAGTACTTC.

This chain links TRBV7-3 with TRBJ2-3, with 9 nucleotides matching TRBD2. Trimming took 1 base from V and 5 from J; bases not matched to a gene: 4. Germline V gene lookup returns CDR1 SGHTA and CDR2 FQGTGA. There are 15 residues in the CDR3. The CDR3 bases are TGTGCCAGCAGCTTAATTGCGGGGGGGCAAGATACGCAGTATTTT. Its protein product is CASSLIAGGQDTQYF. Drawing the rest from reference TRBV7-3 and TRBJ2-3, the complete variable domain is GAGVSQTPSNKVTEKGKYVELRCDPISGHTALYWYRQSLGQGPEFLIYFQGTGAADDSGLPNDRFFAVRPEGSVSTLKIQRTERGDSAVYLCASSLIAGGQDTQYFGPGTRLTVL.

This chain joins TRBV4-3 and TRBJ1-1; TRBD1 aligns across 7 bases. Trimming cost V 4 bases and J 8 bases; bases outside gene matches: 13. The length of the CDR3 is 15 residues. The germline V gene encodes CDR1 LGHNA and CDR2 YSLEER. The CDR3 region is CASSPLPTGVREAFF. DNA for the CDR3: TGCGCCAGCAGCCCGCTGCCAACAGGGGTGCGCGAAGCTTTCTTT.

The V and J genes are TRBV2 and TRBJ2-1, with D perhaps TRBD1 (5 bases). The CDR3 is 14 amino acids. CDR1 and CDR2 (germline): SNHLY, FYNNEI. V lost 8 bases and J lost 4, with 15 bases in between. CDR3 region: CASSPFDRYNEQFF. The CDR3 region has the DNA TGTGCCAGCTCCCCCTTCGACAGATACAATGAGCAGTTCTTC.

This clone is a singleton in its sample. The rearrangement uses TRBV7-6 and TRBJ2-1, with TRBD2 matching over 7 bases. This CDR3 has 15 amino acids. CDR1 is SGHVS and CDR2 is FNYEAQ in the germline V gene. The ends lost 4 bases at V and 10 bases at J; junction bases unmatched: 13. The CDR3 region has the DNA TGTGCCAGCAGCTCCGGGGAGGGTACCGCCCAGGAGCAGTTCTTC. It encodes CASSSGEGTAQEQFF.

This clone occurred a few times. The genes are TRBV10-2 and TRBJ2-1, with a possible D match to TRBD1 (5 bases). In germline, CDR1 is WSHSY, CDR2 SAAADI. This CDR3 has 14 residues. Trimming removed 3 bases from V and 8 bases from J, with 14 bases in between. The CDR3 DNA follows: TGCGCCAGCAGTGATTCAGGGTATATGGATGAGCAGTTCTTC. It encodes CASSDSGYMDEQFF.

The chain has TRBV9 and TRBJ2-7, with D perhaps TRBD2 (5 bases). Germline V lookup: CDR1 SGDLS, CDR2 YYNGEE. Trimming shortened V by 0 bases and J by 7 bases, and 17 bases separated the two germline ends. The CDR3 totals 15 residues. The DNA for the CDR3 is TGTGCCAGCAGCGTAGGCGAAAGGGCGACGGGGGAGCAGTACTTC. This codes for CASSVGERATGEQYF.

CDR3 sequence reads: CASSYSKGATYEQYF. The CDR3 DNA follows: TGTGCCAGCAGTTACTCGAAAGGGGCCACCTACGAGCAGTACTTC. The chain carries TRBV6-6 and TRBJ2-7; tentatively, D is TRBD1 (5 bases). The CDR3 consists of 15 residues. Germline CDR1 MNHNY, CDR2 SVGAGI (reference sequence). The germline V and J ends were trimmed by 0 bases and 2 bases, with 11 bases remaining between them.

This chain links TRBV28 with TRBJ2-7, with TRBD2 matching over 10 bases. The CDR3 is 16 residues long. Losses at the gene ends were 2 bases for V and 4 bases for J; bases not matched to a gene: 8. Germline loops: CDR1 MDHEN, CDR2 SYDVKM. The CDR3 here is CASSLRSGRAGYEQYF. The CDR3 region has the DNA TGTGCCAGCAGTTTACGGAGCGGGAGGGCCGGGTACGAGCAGTACTTC.

The rearrangement joins TRBV7-8 to TRBJ2-1; TRBD2 matches 12 bases. V lost 1 base, J lost 1 base, and 8 bases stayed unmatched. The CDR3 totals 19 residues. The germline V gene encodes CDR1 SGHVS and CDR2 FQNEAQ. CDR3 DNA sequence: TGTGCCAGCAGCTTAGGTCTAGCGGGAGGGCCGACTTCCTACAATGAGCAGTTCTTC. Translating it yields CASSLGLAGGPTSYNEQFF.

The chain employs TRBV13 and TRBJ2-1; 8 nucleotides line up with TRBD2. Germline V CDR1 and CDR2: PRHDT, FYEKMQ (reference sequence). Losses at the gene ends were 5 bases for V and 3 bases for J; bases not matched to a gene: 6. The CDR3 contains 15 residues. The CDR3, as DNA: TGTGCCAGCAGCCCGAGCGGGGGCCTCTACAATGAGCAGTTCTTC. It yields the protein CASSPSGGLYNEQFF.

This clone has a single count. The chain is built from TRBV10-3 and TRBJ2-7, with 9 bases identical to TRBD1. V was clipped by 2 bases and J by 3 bases; unmatched bases: 14. CDR1 and CDR2 (germline): ENHRY, SYGVKD. This CDR3 is built from 18 residues. CDR3 in DNA: TGTGCCATCAGTGAGGCCGGGACAGGGCTTGAAGTGGGCTACGAGCAGTACTTC. This gives the protein CAISEAGTGLEVGYEQYF.

This chain uses TRBV29-1 with TRBJ2-7; TRBD2 matches 7 bases. CDR3 length: 14 amino acids. Germline CDR1 is SQVTM and CDR2 is ANQGSEA. V shed 0 bases and J 6 bases; nucleotides not matched to a gene: 8. This CDR3 is CSVEDPGLGSEQYF. The CDR3 bases are TGCAGCGTTGAAGATCCCGGACTAGGCTCCGAGCAGTACTTC.

The gene calls are TRBV9 and TRBJ1-1; possible D gene TRBD1, 6 bases. Trimming shortened V by 0 bases and J by 10 bases, and 16 bases separated the two germline ends. Germline V gives CDR1 SGDLS, CDR2 YYNGEE. The CDR3 runs 14 residues. The DNA for the CDR3 is TGTGCCAGCAGCGTAGCCCCGACAACAGGGTTAGCTTTCTTT. This encodes CASSVAPTTGLAFF.

V gene TRBV29-1 combines with J gene TRBJ2-1; TRBD1 is a possible D gene (5 bases). Germline assignment: CDR1 SQVTM and CDR2 ANQGSEA. Deletions cut 6 bases from V and 5 bases from J, with 14 bases between. The CDR3 consists of 13 residues. The CDR3 bases are TGCAGCGTCTTTGGGGCATGGGACAATGAGCAGTTCTTC. As protein: CSVFGAWDNEQFF.

V and J are TRBV5-6 and TRBJ2-5, with a weak D call TRBD2 (6 bases). This CDR3 is built from 11 residues. V dropped 10 bases and J dropped 1 base, with 8 bases sitting between them. Germline assignment: CDR1 SGHDT and CDR2 YYEEEE. In nucleotides, the CDR3 is TGTGCCGGGGGGACCCAAGAGACCCAGTACTTC. As protein: CAGGTQETQYF.

This clone was detected once. This chain joins TRBV18 and TRBJ1-1; TRBD1 is a possible D gene (6 bases). From germline, CDR1 is KGHSH and CDR2 LQKENI. This CDR3 is built from 17 residues. V lost 1 base and J 1 base, leaving 16 bases between the germline ends. Written as DNA, the CDR3 is TGTGCCAGCTCACCACGCGGCGGGGGCGCGGGGAACACTGAAGCTTTCTTT. It is translated as CASSPRGGGAGNTEAFF.